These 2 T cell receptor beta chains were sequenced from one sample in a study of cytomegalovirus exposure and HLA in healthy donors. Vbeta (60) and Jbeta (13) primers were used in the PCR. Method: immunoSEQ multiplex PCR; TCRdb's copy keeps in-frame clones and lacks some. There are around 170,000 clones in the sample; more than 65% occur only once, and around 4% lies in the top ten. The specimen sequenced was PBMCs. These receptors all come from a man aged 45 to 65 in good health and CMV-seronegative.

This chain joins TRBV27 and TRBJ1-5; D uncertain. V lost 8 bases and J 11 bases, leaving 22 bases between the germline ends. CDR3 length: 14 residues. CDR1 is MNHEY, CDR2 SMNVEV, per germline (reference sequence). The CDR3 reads CASGERRKDHAQHF. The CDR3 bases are TGTGCCAGCGGGGAGCGTCGCAAGGATCACGCCCAGCATTTT.

The CDR3 sequence is CASSVWVGDTGELFF. Written as DNA, the CDR3 is TGTGCCAGCAGCGTATGGGTAGGGGACACCGGGGAGCTGTTTTTT. The chain is built from TRBV9 and TRBJ2-2; perhaps TRBD1 as D (5 bases). CDR3 length equals 15 residues. V was pared by 1 base and J by 3 bases, with 10 bases between. In germline, CDR1 is SGDLS, CDR2 YYNGEE.